The rows below give T cell receptor beta chains drawn from one sample of a study of CD4 T cells in relation to SARS-CoV-2 and coronaviruses. The antigens of these receptors remain unknown. Sequenced by immunoSEQ multiplex PCR; TCRdb stores in-frame clones only, minus some. The data contain around 11,000 clones, roughly 77% of them singletons. Specimen: CD4+ T cells from PBMCs, cultured in vitro. Receptor source: a human donor in good health. CDR3s leave out the opening cysteine and the closing phenylalanine or tryptophan.

j_call,v_call,cdr3_aa
TRBJ2-1,TRBV1,TSAAGDSMSYNEQF
TRBJ2-7,TRBV5-1,ASSFNSANYEQY
TRBJ2-3,TRBV6-5,ASSPGQSSTDTQY
TRBJ2-7,TRBV19,ASRDRVSYEQY
TRBJ1-2,TRBV3-1/TRBV3-2,ASSQGGQGINYGYT
TRBJ2-7,TRBV5-1,ASSWQTSSYEQY
TRBJ1-1,TRBV19,ASSIIGRNTEAF
TRBJ2-1,TRBV7-2,ASSLDSNEQF
TRBJ1-3,TRBV6-5,ASGKQGSGNTIY
TRBJ1-1,TRBV7-2,ASSLVGTGMVTEAF
TRBJ2-3,TRBV9,ASSPPTGGYSTDTQY
TRBJ1-4,TRBV30,AWMGKRSEKLF
TRBJ2-7,TRBV5-1,ASSSAEGGYEQY
TRBJ1-1,TRBV7-2,ASSSLTPLQGSTEAF
TRBJ2-7,TRBV6-6,ASRNSGGLLDEQY
TRBJ2-7,TRBV6-6,ASQVQGTPGEQY